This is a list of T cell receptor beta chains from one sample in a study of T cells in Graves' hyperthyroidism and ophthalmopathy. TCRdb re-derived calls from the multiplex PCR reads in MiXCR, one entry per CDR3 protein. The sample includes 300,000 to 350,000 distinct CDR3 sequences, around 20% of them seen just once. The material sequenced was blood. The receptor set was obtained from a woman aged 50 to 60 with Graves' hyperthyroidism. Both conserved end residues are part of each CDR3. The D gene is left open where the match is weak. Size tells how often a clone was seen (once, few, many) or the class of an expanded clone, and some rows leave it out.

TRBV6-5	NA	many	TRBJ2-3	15	CASSYGGNGPDTQYF	TGTGCCAGCAGTTACGGGGGGAATGGTCCAGATACGCAGTATTTT
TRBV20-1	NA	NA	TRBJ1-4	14	CSARDRVTNEKLFF	TGCAGTGCTAGAGATAGGGTCACTAATGAAAAACTGTTTTTT
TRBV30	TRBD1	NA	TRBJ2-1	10	CAWSTQGWFF	TGTGCCTGGAGTACACAGGGGTGGTTCTTC
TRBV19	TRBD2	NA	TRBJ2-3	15	CASSMGGLGTDTQYF	TGTGCCAGTAGTATGGGAGGACTAGGCACAGATACGCAGTATTTT
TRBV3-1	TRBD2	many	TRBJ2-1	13	CASSRSGGAEQFF	TGTGCCAGCAGCCGATCCGGGGGGGCGGAGCAGTTCTTC
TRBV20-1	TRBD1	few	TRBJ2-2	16	CSARAGTGSSTGELFF	TGCAGTGCTAGAGCCGGGACAGGGAGTTCCACCGGGGAGCTGTTTTTT
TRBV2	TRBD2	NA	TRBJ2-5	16	CASSGASGRHQGTQYF	TGTGCCAGCAGTGGGGCTAGCGGGAGGCACCAGGGGACCCAGTACTTC
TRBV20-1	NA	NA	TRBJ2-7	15	CSASPPGGISYEQYF	TGCAGTGCTAGCCCGCCTGGCGGGATCTCCTACGAGCAGTACTTC
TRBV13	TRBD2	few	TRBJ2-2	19	CASSLLGTSGGRNTGELFF	TGTGCCAGCAGCTTACTCGGGACTAGCGGGGGTCGGAACACCGGGGAGCTGTTTTTT
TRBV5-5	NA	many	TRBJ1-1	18	CASSRRPIEGGMNTEAFF	TGTGCCAGCAGCCGGAGGCCAATCGAGGGGGGCATGAACACTGAAGCTTTCTTT
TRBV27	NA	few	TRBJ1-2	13	CASSFRGVGGYTF	TGTGCCAGCAGTTTCCGCGGGGTGGGCGGCTACACCTTC
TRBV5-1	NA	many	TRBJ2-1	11	CASSSGPAVFF	TGCGCCAGCAGCTCGGGACCGGCGGTGTTCTTC
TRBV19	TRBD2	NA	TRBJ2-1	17	CASSIGLAPSGRNEQFF	TGTGCCAGTAGTATCGGACTAGCGCCATCAGGACGGAATGAGCAGTTCTTC
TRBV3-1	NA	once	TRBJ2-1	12	CASSQAGKRQFF	TGTGCCAGCAGCCAAGCGGGGAAGAGGCAGTTCTTC
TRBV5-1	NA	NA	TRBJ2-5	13	CASSLETQEAQYF	TGCGCCAGCAGCTTGGAGACTCAAGAGGCCCAGTACTTC
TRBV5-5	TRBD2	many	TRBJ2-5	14	CASSLALAEETQYF	TGTGCCAGCAGCTTGGCACTAGCGGAAGAGACCCAGTACTTC
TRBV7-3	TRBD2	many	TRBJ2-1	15	CASSLGGLAGGSQFF	TGTGCCAGCAGCTTAGGGGGACTAGCGGGGGGGTCGCAGTTCTTC
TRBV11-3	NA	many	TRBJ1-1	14	CASSYQGKNTEAFF	TGTGCCAGCAGCTATCAGGGGAAGAACACTGAAGCTTTCTTT
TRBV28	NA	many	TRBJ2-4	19	CASSLYSLATRLAKNIQYF	TGTGCCAGCAGTTTATATTCATTAGCGACTCGACTAGCCAAAAACATTCAGTACTTC
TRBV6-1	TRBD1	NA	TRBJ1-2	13	CASRRQGWYGYTF	TGTGCCAGCAGACGACAGGGTTGGTATGGCTACACCTTC
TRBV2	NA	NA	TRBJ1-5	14	CASSWGGSNQPQHF	TGTGCCAGCAGTTGGGGTGGGAGCAATCAGCCCCAGCATTTT
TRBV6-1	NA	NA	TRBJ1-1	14	CASTLREFVTEAFF	TGTGCCAGCACCTTACGGGAGTTTGTCACTGAAGCTTTCTTT
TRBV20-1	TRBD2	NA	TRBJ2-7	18	CSARELRLAGGIKYVQYF	TGCAGTGCTAGAGAACTCCGGTTAGCGGGAGGAATCAAGTACGTGCAGTACTTC
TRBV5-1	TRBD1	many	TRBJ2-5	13	CASSSQGQETQYF	TGCGCCAGCAGCTCACAGGGGCAAGAGACCCAGTACTTC
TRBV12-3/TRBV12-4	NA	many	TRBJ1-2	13	CASSFLANYGYTF	TGTGCCAGCAGTTTTCTAGCTAACTATGGCTACACCTTC
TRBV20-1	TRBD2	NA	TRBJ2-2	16	CSARDRGGGGIGELFF	TGCAGTGCTAGAGATCGTGGCGGGGGGGGGATCGGGGAGCTGTTTTTT
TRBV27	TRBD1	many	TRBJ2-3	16	CASSFRTGFGADTQYF	TGTGCCAGCAGTTTCCGGACAGGGTTTGGGGCAGATACGCAGTATTTT
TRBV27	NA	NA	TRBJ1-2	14	CAIQGSGSGYGYTF	TGTGCCATTCAGGGCAGCGGATCGGGGTATGGCTACACCTTC
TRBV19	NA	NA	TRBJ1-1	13	CATRQMMNTEAFF	TGTGCCACCCGACAGATGATGAACACTGAAGCTTTCTTT
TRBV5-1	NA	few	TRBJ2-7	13	CASSLVQGHEQYF	TGCGCCAGCAGCTTGGTTCAGGGCCACGAGCAGTACTTC
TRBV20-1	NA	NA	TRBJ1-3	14	CSARDRTERNTIYF	TGCAGTGCTAGAGATAGGACAGAAAGAAACACCATATATTTT
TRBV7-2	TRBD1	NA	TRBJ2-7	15	CASSFDRGSFYEQYF	TGTGCCAGCAGCTTTGACAGGGGGTCTTTCTACGAGCAGTACTTC